This TCR beta chain was sequenced for a study of cytomegalovirus exposure and HLA in healthy donors. Study in general: Around 80 million unique TCRs from HLA-typed donors were held in an early data release. Study observations and caveats: Listed as cytomegalovirus-associated were about 160 TCR beta chains. Across donors, presence/absence analyses took sequencing depth to be roughly uniform. The classifier was said to identify cytomegalovirus status with high specificity and sensitivity.

The PCR had 60 Vbeta and 13 Jbeta primers. Assay used: immunoSEQ multiplex PCR; TCRdb lists only in-frame clones, some missing. The sample records 100,000 or so clones, about 80% being singletons. This clone was counted only a few times. Its antigen is still unknown. Germline V lookup: CDR1 LGHNA, CDR2 YSLEER. This CDR3 region has 13 residues. Germline trimming cut 1 base from V and 6 bases from J; bases unmatched to any gene: 2. The sample was PBMCs. The chain uses TRBV4-3 and TRBJ1-2, with 7 bases that match TRBD1. This receptor was obtained from a middle-aged man in good health and CMV-seropositive. Here the CDR3 reads CASSQGRGDGYTF. The CDR3 bases are TGCGCCAGCAGCCAAGGCAGGGGGGATGGCTACACCTTC.